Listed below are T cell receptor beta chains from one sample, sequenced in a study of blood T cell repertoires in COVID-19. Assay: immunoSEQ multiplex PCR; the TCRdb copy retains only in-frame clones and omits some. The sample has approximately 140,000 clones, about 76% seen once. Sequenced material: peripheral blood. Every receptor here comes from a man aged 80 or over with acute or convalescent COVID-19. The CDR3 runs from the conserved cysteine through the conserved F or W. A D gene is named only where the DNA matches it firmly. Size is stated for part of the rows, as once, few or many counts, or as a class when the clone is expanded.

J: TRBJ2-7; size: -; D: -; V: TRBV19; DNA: TGTGCCAGTAGTCCCGTCCCGGGGAGGTACGAGCAGTACTTC; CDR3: CASSPVPGRYEQYF
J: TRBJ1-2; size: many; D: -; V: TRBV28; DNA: TGTGCCAGCAGTTTTCATGGGACACTTCATAACTATGGCTACACCTTC; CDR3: CASSFHGTLHNYGYTF
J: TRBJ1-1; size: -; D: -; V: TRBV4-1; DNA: TGCGCCAGCAGCCAAGAAACTACTGAAGCTTTCTTT; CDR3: CASSQETTEAFF
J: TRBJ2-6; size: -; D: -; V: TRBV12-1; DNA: TGTGCCAGCAGCAAGACAGGGGGTCGGAATTCTGGGGCCAACGTCCTGACTTTC; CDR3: CASSKTGGRNSGANVLTF
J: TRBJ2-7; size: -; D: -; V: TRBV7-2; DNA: TGTGCCAGCAGCTTAGAGGTAACGCAGGCCCAATACTTC; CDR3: CASSLEVTQAQYF
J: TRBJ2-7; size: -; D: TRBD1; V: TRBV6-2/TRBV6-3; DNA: TGTGCCAGCAGTTCACCCAACAGGGGCCCCTACGAGCAGTACTTC; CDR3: CASSSPNRGPYEQYF
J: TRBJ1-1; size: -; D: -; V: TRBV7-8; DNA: TGTGCCAGCAGCTTAAAACGGGGCACTGAAGCTTTCTTT; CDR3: CASSLKRGTEAFF
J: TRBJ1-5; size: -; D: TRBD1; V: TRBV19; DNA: TGTGCCAGTAGTATAGCGAGGGGGCTAGATCAGCCCCAGCATTTT; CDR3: CASSIARGLDQPQHF
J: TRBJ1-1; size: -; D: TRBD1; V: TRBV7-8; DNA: TGTGCCAGCAGTCCGGGACAGTTGAACACTGAAGCTTTCTTT; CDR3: CASSPGQLNTEAFF
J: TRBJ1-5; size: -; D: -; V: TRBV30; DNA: TGTGCCTGCCAAATTGACAGTTCTGATCAGCCCCAGCATTTT; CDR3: CACQIDSSDQPQHF
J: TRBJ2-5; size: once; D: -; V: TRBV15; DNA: TGTGCCACCAGCAGAGATTTAGCGGACAGGGAGACCCAGTACTTC; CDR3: CATSRDLADRETQYF
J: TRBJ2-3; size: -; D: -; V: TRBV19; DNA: TGTGCCAGTAGTATAGCGGGGTTCCGCACAGATACGCAGTATTTT; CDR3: CASSIAGFRTDTQYF
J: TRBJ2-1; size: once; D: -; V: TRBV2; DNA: TGTGCCAGCAGTAGACAGAGCTCCTACAATGAGCAGTTCTTC; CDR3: CASSRQSSYNEQFF
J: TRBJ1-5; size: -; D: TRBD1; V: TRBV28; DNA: TGTGCCAGCAGTTTCTCAGGGACAGGGGGAAATCAGCCCCAGCATTTT; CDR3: CASSFSGTGGNQPQHF
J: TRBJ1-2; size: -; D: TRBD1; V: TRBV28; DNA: TGTGCCAGCAGTCCTACACACCCGGGACAGGCCTCCTATGGGGACACCTTC; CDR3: CASSPTHPGQASYGDTF
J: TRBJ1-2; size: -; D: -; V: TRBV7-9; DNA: TGTGCCAGCAGCTTAGGAATGGCCTCCTATGGCTACACCTTC; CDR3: CASSLGMASYGYTF
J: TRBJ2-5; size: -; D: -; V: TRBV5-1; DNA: TGCGCCAGCAGCTTGGCCCAGGGGTTCGAGACCCAGTACTTC; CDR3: CASSLAQGFETQYF
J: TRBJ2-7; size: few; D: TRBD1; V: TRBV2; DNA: TGTGCCAGCAGTCGCGACAGGGGGCTTCGTGAGCAGTACTTC; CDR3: CASSRDRGLREQYF
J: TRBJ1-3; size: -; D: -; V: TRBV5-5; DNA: TGTGCCAGCAGTGAGCACTCTGGAAACACCATATATTTT; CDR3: CASSEHSGNTIYF
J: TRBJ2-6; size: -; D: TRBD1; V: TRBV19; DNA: TGTGCCAGTAGTCAAGGGACAGGGGGTGGGTCTGGGGCCAACGTCCTGACTTTC; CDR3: CASSQGTGGGSGANVLTF
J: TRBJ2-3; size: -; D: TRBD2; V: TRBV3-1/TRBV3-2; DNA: TGTGCCAGCAGCAATAGCGGGGGAACAGATACGCAGTATTTT; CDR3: CASSNSGGTDTQYF
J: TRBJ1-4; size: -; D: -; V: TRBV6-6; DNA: TGTGCCAGCAGTTACCGAGTTGATGAAAAACTGTTTTTT; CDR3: CASSYRVDEKLFF
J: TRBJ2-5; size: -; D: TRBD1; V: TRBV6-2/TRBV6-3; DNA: TGTGCCAGCAGTCCGGGCTACAGGGGAGAGACCCAGTACTTC; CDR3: CASSPGYRGETQYF
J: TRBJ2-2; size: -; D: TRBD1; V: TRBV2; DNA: TGTGCCAGCGCCGGGACAGGGGTGACCGGGGAGCTGTTTTTT; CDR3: CASAGTGVTGELFF
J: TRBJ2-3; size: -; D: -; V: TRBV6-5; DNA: TGTGCCAGCGCTCAAGACAGTAGCACAGATACGCAGTATTTT; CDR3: CASAQDSSTDTQYF
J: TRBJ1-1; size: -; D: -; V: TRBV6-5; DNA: TGTGCCAGCGTAGGAGGATTAGCTGAAGCTTTCTTT; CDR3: CASVGGLAEAFF
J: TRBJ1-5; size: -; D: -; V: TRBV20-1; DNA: TGCAGTGCTAGTTCCCCATCTCGGAGTTCGAATCAGCCCCAGCATTTT; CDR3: CSASSPSRSSNQPQHF
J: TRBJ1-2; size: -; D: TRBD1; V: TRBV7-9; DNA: TGTGCCAGCAGCTTGGACAGGGGAAGGAATGGCTACACCTTC; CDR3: CASSLDRGRNGYTF
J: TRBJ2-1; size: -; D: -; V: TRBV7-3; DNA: TGTGCCAGCAGCTTAGGCCCGGGACTCCAATCGAATGAGCAGTTCTTC; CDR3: CASSLGPGLQSNEQFF
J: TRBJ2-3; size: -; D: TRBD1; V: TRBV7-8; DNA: TGTGCCAGCAGCCCCTACTCCGGACAGGGGAGTACGCAGTATTTT; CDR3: CASSPYSGQGSTQYF
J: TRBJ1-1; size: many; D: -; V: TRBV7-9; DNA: TGTGCCAGCAGCATTAGGGGATTCGGGAACACTGAAGCTTTCTTT; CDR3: CASSIRGFGNTEAFF
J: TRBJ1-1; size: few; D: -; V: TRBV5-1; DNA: TGCGCCAGCAGCTTGGCTGCCCGGCCGGGAATGAACACTGAAGCTTTCTTT; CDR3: CASSLAARPGMNTEAFF
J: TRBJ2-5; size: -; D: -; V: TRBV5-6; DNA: TGTGCCAGCAGCTTGGTTGGTTTTTGGCAGAAAGAGACCCAGTACTTC; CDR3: CASSLVGFWQKETQYF
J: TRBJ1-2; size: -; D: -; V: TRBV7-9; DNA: TGTGCCAGCAGCTTGGCCGGGACTCCCCAGTCTGGCTACACCTTC; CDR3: CASSLAGTPQSGYTF
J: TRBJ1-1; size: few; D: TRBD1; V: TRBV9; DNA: TGTGCCAGCAGGGGACAGGGCAACACTGAAGCTTTCTTT; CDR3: CASRGQGNTEAFF
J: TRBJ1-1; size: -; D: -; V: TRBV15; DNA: TGTGCCACCAGCAGAGGGCTGGAGGCTTTCTTT; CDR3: CATSRGLEAFF
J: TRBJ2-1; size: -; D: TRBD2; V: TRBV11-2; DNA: TGTGCCAGCAGCTTGGACAGCGGGGGGGGAAATGAGCAGTTCTTC; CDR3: CASSLDSGGGNEQFF
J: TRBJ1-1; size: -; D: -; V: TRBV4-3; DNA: TGCGCCAGCAGCCAAGACGGGAGGACACAAGCTTTCTTT; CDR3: CASSQDGRTQAFF
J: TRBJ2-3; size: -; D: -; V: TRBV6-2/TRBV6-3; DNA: TGTGCCAGCAGTTATTTGTCAGGAGGGGGCACAGATACGCAGTATTTT; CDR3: CASSYLSGGGTDTQYF
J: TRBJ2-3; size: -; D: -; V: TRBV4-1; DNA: TGCGCCAGCAGCCAAGAGGGCCTCTTTCTCACAGATACGCAGTATTTT; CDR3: CASSQEGLFLTDTQYF
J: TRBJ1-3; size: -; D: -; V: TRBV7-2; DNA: TGTGCCAGCAGCTTAGACAGTGGAAACACCATATATTTT; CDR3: CASSLDSGNTIYF
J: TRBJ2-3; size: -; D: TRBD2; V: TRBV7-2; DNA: TGTGCCAGCAGCTTAGTTTGGCTAGCGGGGGATACGCAGTATTTT; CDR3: CASSLVWLAGDTQYF
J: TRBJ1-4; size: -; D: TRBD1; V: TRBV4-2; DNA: TGTGCCAGCAGCCAACCCGACAGGGTCACTGAAAAACTGTTTTTT; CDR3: CASSQPDRVTEKLFF
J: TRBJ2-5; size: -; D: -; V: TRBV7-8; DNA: TGTGCCAGCAGCCCTGGACAGCAAGAGACCCAGTACTTC; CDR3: CASSPGQQETQYF
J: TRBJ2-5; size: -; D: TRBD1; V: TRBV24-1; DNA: TGTGCCACCAGTGATTTGCGGGACAGGGAAGAGACCCAGTACTTC; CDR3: CATSDLRDREETQYF
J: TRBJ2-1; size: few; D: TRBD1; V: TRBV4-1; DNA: TGCGCCAGCAGCCAAGGTCCGGGACAGGGGATCTACAATGAGCAGTTCTTC; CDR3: CASSQGPGQGIYNEQFF
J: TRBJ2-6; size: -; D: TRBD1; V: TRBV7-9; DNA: TGTGCCAGCAGCCTCCGACAGGGCCGCTCTGGGGCCAACGTCCTGACTTTC; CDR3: CASSLRQGRSGANVLTF